A single sample is the source of the 23 T cell receptor beta chains below, sequenced in a study of T cells after yellow fever vaccination. TCRdb re-derived calls from the 5' RACE reads in MiXCR, one entry per CDR3 protein. The repertoire consists of a few hundred thousand distinct CDR3 sequences, with around 3.6% occurring once and the leading ten covering about a quarter. The sequencing here drew on PBMCs, taken on the day of the yellow fever booster vaccination. All receptors come from a man aged 18 to 35 who received the YFV17D yellow fever vaccine.

Many counts were recorded for this clonotype. The rearrangement links TRBV5-1 to TRBJ2-6; D may be TRBD1 (6 bases). The V gene's germline CDR1 is SGHRS and CDR2 YFSETQ. V shed 0 bases and J shed 0 bases, with 7 bases lying between them. This CDR3 has 16 amino acids. DNA of the CDR3: TGCGCCAGCAGCTTGGCCAGGGGCTCTGGGGCCAACGTCCTGACTTTC. This gives the protein CASSLARGSGANVLTF.

This clonotype was seen many times. V usage is TRBV5-1 and J usage is TRBJ2-1; D possibly corresponds to TRBD2 (5 bases). V lost 0 bases to trimming and J lost 7 bases, with 17 bases between them. Germline V CDR1 and CDR2: SGHRS, YFSETQ. The CDR3 loop spans 16 amino acids. This CDR3 is CASSLAGGFGRNEQFF. The CDR3 DNA follows: TGCGCCAGCAGCTTGGCCGGAGGTTTCGGGCGGAATGAGCAGTTCTTC.

This clonotype was observed a few times. This rearrangement joins TRBV12-3 or TRBV12-4 to TRBJ2-3; D gene ambiguous. This CDR3 has 13 residues. V lost 6 bases to trimming and J lost 2 bases, with 9 bases between them. The CDR3 DNA reads TGTGCCAGCAGCCACTCACCCACAGATACGCAGTATTTT. Translated, it gives CASSHSPTDTQYF.

This clonotype was recorded many times. The gene calls are TRBV18 and TRBJ2-3; 10 bases are shared with TRBD2. After removal of 3 bases from V and 6 bases from J, the junction contained 3 bases not matched to a gene. CDR3 size: 14 residues. The germline V gene encodes CDR1 KGHSH and CDR2 LQKENI. The CDR3 nucleotides read TGTGCCAGCTCACCGGCTAGCGGGGGTGATACGCAGTATTTT. This encodes CASSPASGGDTQYF.

This clonotype came up a few times. The rearrangement uses TRBV19 and TRBJ2-5; weak D call: TRBD1 (6 bases). The CDR3 is made up of 13 amino acids. CDR1 is LNHDA, CDR2 SQIVND, per germline (reference sequence). Trimming stripped 6 bases from V and 4 bases from J, with 12 bases between. The chain's CDR3 is CASRTGSRETQYF. As DNA, the CDR3 is TGTGCCAGTAGGACAGGATCCCGAGAGACCCAGTACTTC.

Regarding this clonotype: A read error may be the cause here, since a much bigger clone is one base away. The V gene is TRBV7-8, the J gene TRBJ2-3, with D unclear. This CDR3 is built from 10 residues. CDR1 SGHVS and CDR2 FQNEAQ come from the germline V gene. The V and J ends lost 10 bases and 2 bases respectively, with 4 bases between them. CDR3 in DNA: TGTGCCACATACACAGATACGCAGTATTTT. Residues: CATYTDTQYF.

This clonotype was observed a few times. This chain uses TRBV4-1 with TRBJ1-2; 7 bases align to TRBD1. CDR3 size: 16 residues. Looked up from germline, CDR1 is MGHRA and CDR2 is YSYEKL. After removal of 1 base from V and 6 bases from J, the junction contained 11 bases not matched to a gene. This CDR3 is CASSQVGRGVNHGYTF. CDR3 coding DNA: TGCGCCAGCAGCCAAGTCGGCAGGGGGGTCAACCATGGCTACACCTTC.

This clonotype was observed many times. The chain recombines TRBV19 with TRBJ2-1; TRBD1 matches at 10 bases. Germline V gene data show CDR1 as LNHDA and CDR2 as SQIVND (reference sequence). V gave up 1 base and J gave up 3 bases; unmatched junction bases: 0. This CDR3 is 15 amino acids long. Here the CDR3 DNA reads TGTGCCAGTAGTATAGGGACAGGGGGCTACAATGAGCAGTTCTTC. Its protein product is CASSIGTGGYNEQFF.

This chain connects TRBV6-5 to TRBJ1-2, with 8 bases lining up with TRBD1. Germline V gene data show CDR1 as MNHEY and CDR2 as SVGAGI. V was clipped by 2 bases and J by 8 bases; unmatched bases: 4. This CDR3 is 13 amino acids long. CDR3 coding DNA: TGTGCCAGCAGTTACCGGACAGGGCACGGCTACACCTTC. Its protein is CASSYRTGHGYTF.

This clonotype was picked up a small number of times. This sequence joins TRBV11-2 and TRBJ1-1; D is ambiguous. Trimming shortened V by 3 bases and J by 0 bases, and 8 bases separated the two germline ends. Per germline, CDR1 SGHAT and CDR2 FQNNGV. The CDR3 totals 14 residues. CDR3 protein: CASSFPRMNTEAFF. Here the CDR3 DNA reads TGTGCCAGCAGCTTCCCACGGATGAACACTGAAGCTTTCTTT.

This clonotype showed up many times. The V and J genes are TRBV19 and TRBJ2-1; 7 bases are a match to TRBD2. This CDR3 has 15 amino acids. Germline V gives CDR1 LNHDA, CDR2 SQIVND (reference sequence). The V segment lost 2 bases and the J segment 6 bases; nucleotides outside the gene matches: 7. CDR3 in DNA: TGTGCCAGTAGTATAATGACTAGCTTTGGCAATGAGCAGTTCTTC. This encodes CASSIMTSFGNEQFF.

This clonotype was observed at least ten times. The chain employs TRBV5-6 and TRBJ2-3; weak D call: TRBD2 (6 bases). Per germline, CDR1 SGHDT and CDR2 YYEEEE. The CDR3 totals 12 residues. V lost 1 base, J lost 8 bases, and 8 bases lay in between. CDR3 nucleotides: TGTGCCAGCAGCTTGTACGGGGGTACGCAGTATTTT. Residues: CASSLYGGTQYF.

V gene TRBV19 combines with J gene TRBJ2-7; 10 bases fit TRBD1. The germline V gene has CDR1 LNHDA and CDR2 SQIVND (reference sequence). V lost 4 bases and J lost 1; bases outside the gene matches: 4. The CDR3 length is 15 residues. The CDR3 protein is CASSKPGQGSYEQYF. The CDR3, as DNA: TGTGCCAGTAGTAAACCGGGACAGGGGTCCTACGAGCAGTACTTC.

This clonotype was observed a few times. The chain is built from TRBV18 and TRBJ2-2, with no clear D. Trimming pared 1 base from V and 0 bases from J, leaving 6 bases between. The length of the CDR3 is 15 residues. Germline CDR1 is KGHSH and CDR2 is LQKENI. CDR3 nucleotides: TGTGCCAGCTCACCACTGCAGACGAACACCGGGGAGCTGTTTTTT. Translated, it gives CASSPLQTNTGELFF.

This clonotype was recorded many times. This chain links TRBV5-1 with TRBJ2-2; D unresolved. This CDR3 comprises 13 residues. Trimming removed 4 bases at V and 6 bases at J, with 10 bases between. CDR1 is SGHRS, CDR2 YFSETQ, per germline. As DNA, the CDR3 is TGCGCCAGCAGCGAGATAGGATCCGGGGAGCTGTTTTTT. Translation: CASSEIGSGELFF.

This clonotype was detected ten times or more. V usage is TRBV25-1 and J usage is TRBJ2-5; 8 nucleotides agree with TRBD2. Germline assignment: CDR1 MGHDK and CDR2 SYGVNS. V lost 3 bases to trimming and J lost 5 bases; unmatched junction nucleotides: 5. The CDR3 is 14 residues long. The CDR3 DNA is TGTGCCAGCAGTGATCCCCGCGGGGGGGAGACCCAGTACTTC. Its protein product is CASSDPRGGETQYF. The whole variable domain, remainder taken from reference TRBV25-1 and TRBJ2-5, is EADIYQTPRYLVIGTGKKITLECSQTMGHDKMYWYQQDPGMELHLIHYSYGVNSTEKGDLSSESTVSRIRTEHFPLTLESARPSHTSQYLCASSDPRGGETQYFGPGTRLLVL.

This clonotype was detected many times. The chain employs TRBV4-3 and TRBJ2-4; D not certain. Trimming pared 0 bases from V and 4 bases from J, leaving 10 bases between. Germline-derived CDR1 and CDR2 are LGHNA and YSLEER. CDR3 size: 15 residues. The CDR3 loop reads CASSQDESRKNIQYF. The CDR3 coding sequence is TGCGCCAGCAGCCAAGATGAGTCCAGAAAAAACATTCAGTACTTC.

This clonotype appeared many times. The chain couples TRBV27 to TRBJ2-7; D is unclear. The V end lost 5 bases, the J end lost 2 bases, and 10 bases lay between the germline ends. CDR3 size: 13 residues. Germline V gene lookup returns CDR1 MNHEY and CDR2 SMNVEV (reference sequence). This chain's CDR3 is CASSNQSPYEQYF. The CDR3 DNA reads TGTGCCAGCAGTAACCAAAGCCCCTACGAGCAGTACTTC.

This clonotype was observed at least ten times. The CDR3 loop reads CATGGGGRSEQYV. CDR3 sequence (DNA): TGTGCCACTGGTGGGGGGGGAAGGTCGGAGCAGTACGTC. The chain links TRBV2 to TRBJ2-7; 7 bases map to TRBD2. V shed 10 bases, J shed 7 bases, and the junction held 13 bases outside the gene matches. Germline V gene sequence: CDR1 SNHLY, CDR2 FYNNEI. This CDR3 region has 13 residues.

There are many counts of this clonotype. V and J are TRBV28 and TRBJ1-6, with D maybe TRBD1 (5 bases). The CDR3 spans 18 residues. Trimming removed 11 bases from V and 7 bases from J, with 30 bases in between. The germline V gene has CDR1 MDHEN and CDR2 SYDVKM. The DNA for the CDR3 is TGTGCCTCCCGCAAGGGGCGGAGTACGTTCCCCCTCAATTCACCCCTCCACTTT. This gives the protein CASRKGRSTFPLNSPLHF.

A few counts support this clonotype. The CDR3 nucleotides read TGTGCCAGCAGCTTGGAACTAATGGGCGAGCAGTACTTC. This encodes CASSLELMGEQYF. The chain joins TRBV7-2 to TRBJ2-7; D remains unclear. Germline assignment: CDR1 SGHTA and CDR2 FQGNSA. Trimming pared 3 bases from V and 6 bases from J, leaving 12 bases between. This CDR3 contains 13 residues.

This clonotype was picked up many times. The rearrangement links TRBV6-2 or TRBV6-3 to TRBJ2-2, with 7 bases matching TRBD1. The CDR3 extends over 19 amino acids. Germline assignment: CDR1 MNHEY and CDR2 SVGEGT. V shed 2 bases, J shed 7 bases, and the junction held 19 bases outside the gene matches. The CDR3 here is CASSYPSGNDRAFLGELFF. DNA of the CDR3: TGTGCCAGCAGTTACCCTTCCGGGAACGACAGGGCGTTCCTCGGGGAGCTGTTTTTT.

This clonotype has ten or more counts. The chain couples TRBV5-4 to TRBJ2-3, with no clear D. V was trimmed by 6 bases and J by 2 bases, leaving 7 bases between them. This CDR3 has 12 residues. The germline gives CDR1 SGHNT, CDR2 YYREEE (reference sequence). The DNA of the CDR3 is TGTGCCAGCAAATCTTCCACAGATACGCAGTATTTT. This encodes CASKSSTDTQYF.